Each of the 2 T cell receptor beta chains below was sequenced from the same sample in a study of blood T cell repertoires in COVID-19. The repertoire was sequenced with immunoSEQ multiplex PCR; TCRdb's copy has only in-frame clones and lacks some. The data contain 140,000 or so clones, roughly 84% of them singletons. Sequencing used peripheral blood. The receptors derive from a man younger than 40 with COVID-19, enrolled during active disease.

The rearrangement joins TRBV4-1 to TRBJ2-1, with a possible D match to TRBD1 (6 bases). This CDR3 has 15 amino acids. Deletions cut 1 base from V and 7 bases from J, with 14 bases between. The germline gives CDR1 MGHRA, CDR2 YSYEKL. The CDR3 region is CASSQAAQGWNEQFF. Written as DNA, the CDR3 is TGCGCCAGCAGCCAAGCGGCTCAGGGGTGGAATGAGCAGTTCTTC.

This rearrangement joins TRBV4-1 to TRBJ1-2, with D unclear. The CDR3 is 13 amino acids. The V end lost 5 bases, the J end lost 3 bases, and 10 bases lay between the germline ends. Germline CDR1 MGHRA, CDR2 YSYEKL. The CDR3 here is CASSLAGDYGYTF. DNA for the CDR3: TGCGCCAGCAGCTTAGCGGGAGACTATGGCTACACCTTC.